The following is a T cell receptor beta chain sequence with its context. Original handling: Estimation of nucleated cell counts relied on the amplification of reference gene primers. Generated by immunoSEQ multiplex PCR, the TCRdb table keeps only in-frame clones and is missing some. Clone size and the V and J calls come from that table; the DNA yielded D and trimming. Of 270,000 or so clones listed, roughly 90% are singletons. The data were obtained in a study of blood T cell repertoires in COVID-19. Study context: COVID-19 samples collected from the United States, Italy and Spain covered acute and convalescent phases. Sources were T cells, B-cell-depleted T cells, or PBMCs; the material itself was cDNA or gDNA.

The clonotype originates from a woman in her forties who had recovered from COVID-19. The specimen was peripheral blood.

The CDR3 loop is CASSLRTSITDTQYF. The CDR3 DNA reads TGTGCCAGCTCATTACGGACTAGCATCACAGATACGCAGTATTTT. The chain joins TRBV18 to TRBJ2-3; TRBD2 agrees at 8 bases. Germline V lookup: CDR1 KGHSH, CDR2 LQKENI. The V and J ends lost 5 bases and 2 bases, in that order; junction bases with no gene match: 6. This CDR3 has 15 residues. The full variable domain, in which reference TRBV18 and TRBJ2-3 provide the parts outside the CDR3, is NAGVMQNPRHLVRRRGQEARLRCSPMKGHSHVYWYRQLPEEGLKFMVYLQKENIIDESGMPKERFSAEFPKEGPSILRIQQVVRGDSAAYFCASSLRTSITDTQYFGPGTRLTVL.